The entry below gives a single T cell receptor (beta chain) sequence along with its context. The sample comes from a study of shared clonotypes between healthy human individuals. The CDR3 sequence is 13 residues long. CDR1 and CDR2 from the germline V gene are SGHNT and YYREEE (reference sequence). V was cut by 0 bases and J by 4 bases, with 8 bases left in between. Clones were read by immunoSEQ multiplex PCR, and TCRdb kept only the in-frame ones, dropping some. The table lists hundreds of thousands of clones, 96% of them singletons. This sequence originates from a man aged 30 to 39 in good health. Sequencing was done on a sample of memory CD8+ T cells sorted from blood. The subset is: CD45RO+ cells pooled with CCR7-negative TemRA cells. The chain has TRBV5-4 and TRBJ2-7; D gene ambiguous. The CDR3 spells CASSLGARYEQYF. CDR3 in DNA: TGTGCCAGCAGCTTGGGGGCGCGGTACGAGCAGTACTTC.